One and the same sample provided the 30 T cell receptor delta chains below, sequenced in a study of gamma-delta chains in newborns, infants, children. TCRdb fed the reads into CATT to redo clone calling. This table has around 5,000 delta-chain clones, 2.7% appearing once. The sample comprised blood. The source of these receptors is a child who was a newborn, infant or young child, either healthy, febrile or measles-vaccinated (not recorded which).

In this sample, this clone is large. The sample contains more than one DNA sequence encoding this CDR3. The rearrangement uses TRDV2 and TRDJ2, with 10 positions matching TRDD3. The CDR3 has 19 amino acids. Germline CDR1 reads GEAIGNYY; CDR2 reads EKD. V lost 2 bases, J lost 0 bases, and 11 bases stayed unmatched. CDR3 in amino acids: CACDRVLGDSQALTAQLFF. DNA of the CDR3: TGTGCCTGTGACAGGGTACTGGGGGATTCCCAAGCTTTGACAGCACAACTCTTCTTT.

This chain connects TRDV2 to TRDJ2; 8 bases map to TRDD3. The J gene comes from matching the DNA to germline here; TCRdb lacks it. Germline assignment: CDR1 GEAIGNYY and CDR2 EKD. The CDR3 loop spans 20 amino acids. V dropped 3 bases and J dropped 0; count of bases not matched to a gene: 17. In nucleotides, the CDR3 is TGTGCCTGTGACCCCCTAAGTAACTGGGGGGTACGATCTTTGACAGCACAACTCTTCTTT. Translated, it gives CACDPLSNWGVRSLTAQLFF.

This clone was detected a few times. V is TRDV2 and J is TRDJ2, with TRDD3 matching over 12 bases. Germline CDR1 and CDR2: GEAIGNYY and EKD. This CDR3 spans 19 amino acids. V shed 3 bases, J shed 0 bases, and the junction held 10 bases outside the gene matches. The CDR3 DNA sequence: TGTGCCTGTGACTCCCTGCTGGGGGATACGCAAACTTTGACAGCACAACTCTTCTTT. Residues: CACDSLLGDTQTLTAQLFF.

Details on this clone: At one end, the junction sequence differs from germline, possibly due to a read error. The J gene is TRDJ3, the V gene TRDV2; maybe TRDD3 (6 bases). The CDR3 runs to 19 residues. Per the germline V gene, CDR1 is GEAIGNYY and CDR2 is EKD. CDR3 nucleotides: TGTGCCTGTGACACCGGGGGAATACCCCTCTCCTGGGACACCCGACAGATGTTCTTC. Translated, it gives CACDTGGIPLSWDTRQMFF.

CDR3 bases: TGTGCCTGCGACGGACTGGGGGATACGGGGGCCGATAAACTCATCTTT. This sequence encodes CACDGLGDTGADKLIF. The rearrangement joins TRDV2 to TRDJ1; TRDD3 matches at 13 bases. The CDR3 runs 16 residues. The V and J ends lost 7 bases and 3 bases, in that order; junction bases with no gene match: 10. CDR1 and CDR2 from the germline V gene are GEAIGNYY and EKD.

This clone was picked up a small number of times. Relative to the germline gene, one junction end is altered; a read error may explain this. Here the CDR3 reads CACGTGYGGYGTWDTRQMFF. The CDR3 nucleotides are TGTGCCTGTGGCACCGGTTATGGGGGATACGGAACCTGGGACACCCGACAGATGTTTTTC. The chain recombines TRDV2 with TRDJ3; 11 bases match TRDD3. The CDR3 contains 20 residues. Germline loops: CDR1 GEAIGNYY, CDR2 EKD.

The sample holds a few counts of this clone. Other DNA sequences in the same sample also yield this CDR3. The V gene is TRDV2, the J gene TRDJ3; TRDD3 agrees at 11 bases. Germline values: CDR1 GEAIGNYY, CDR2 EKD. There are 18 residues in the CDR3. The V segment lost 2 bases and the J segment 2 bases; nucleotides outside the gene matches: 4. The CDR3 loop reads CACDILGDKPWDTRQMFF. The CDR3 region has the DNA TGTGCCTGTGACATACTGGGGGATAAACCCTGGGACACCCGACAGATGTTTTTC.

The chain carries TRDV1 and TRDJ1; D is possibly TRDD2 (7 bases). V gave up 5 bases and J gave up 0 bases, with 19 bases separating them. This CDR3 region has 17 residues. Germline CDR1 reads TSWWSYY; CDR2 reads QGS. CDR3 in DNA: TGTGCTCTTGGGAAGTTCCTACGTACTGGGAACACCGATAAACTCATCTTT. Translating it yields CALGKFLRTGNTDKLIF.

This clone was found a few times. The V gene is TRDV2, the J gene TRDJ1; TRDD3 aligns across 12 bases. With 3 bases clipped from V and 3 bases from J, the junction kept 13 bases outside the gene matches. From germline, CDR1 is GEAIGNYY and CDR2 EKD. The CDR3 runs 18 residues. The CDR3 loop is CACDSILGDTLVADKLIF. CDR3 nucleotide sequence: TGTGCCTGTGACTCCATCCTGGGGGATACGCTGGTGGCCGATAAACTCATCTTT.

This clone was counted only a few times. The chain combines TRDV2 with TRDJ2, with 10 nucleotides matching TRDD3. The CDR3 has 15 amino acids. Germline V gene sequence: CDR1 GEAIGNYY, CDR2 EKD. The V segment lost 3 bases and the J segment 4 bases; nucleotides outside the gene matches: 4. The CDR3 sequence is CACDPWGIGTAQLFF. CDR3 sequence (DNA): TGTGCCTGTGACCCCTGGGGGATAGGGACAGCACAACTCTTCTTT.

On this clone: Other nucleotide sequences in the sample specify the same CDR3. This rearrangement joins TRDV2 to TRDJ3, with 8 bases that match TRDD3. The CDR3 is made up of 17 amino acids. V was clipped by 0 bases and J by 0 bases; unmatched bases: 0. Germline V CDR1 and CDR2: GEAIGNYY, EKD. As DNA, the CDR3 is TGTGCCTGTGACACCGGGGGATACTCCTGGGACACCCGACAGATGTTTTTC. Protein product: CACDTGGYSWDTRQMFF.

By its share, this clone is large. The V call is TRDV2, the J call TRDJ1; 7 positions agree with TRDD3. The germline V gene has CDR1 GEAIGNYY and CDR2 EKD. The length of the CDR3 is 16 residues. V lost 1 base to trimming and J lost 1 base; unmatched junction nucleotides: 8. The CDR3 nucleotides are TGTGCCTGTGACACAGTGGGGGACTCTCCCACCGATAAACTCATCTTT. Amino acids: CACDTVGDSPTDKLIF.

This clone was seen a few times. The genes are TRDV2 and TRDJ3; 8 nucleotides agree with TRDD3. Per germline, CDR1 GEAIGNYY and CDR2 EKD. V was clipped by 3 bases and J by 0 bases; unmatched bases: 12. The CDR3 runs 20 residues. The CDR3 DNA is TGTGCCTGTGACTCTTACTGGGGGCCGAAAACCTCCTGGGACACCCGACAGATGTTTTTC. This translates into CACDSYWGPKTSWDTRQMFF.

This clone was detected a few times. CDR3 coding DNA: TGTGCCTGTGATGGCCTGGGGGATACAACCGATAAACTCATCTTT. Translated, it gives CACDGLGDTTDKLIF. The gene calls are TRDV2 and TRDJ1; 11 bases map to TRDD3. Trimming removed 4 bases from V and 2 bases from J; junction bases left unmatched: 5. This CDR3 contains 15 residues. Per germline, CDR1 GEAIGNYY and CDR2 EKD.

This clone is labeled large (0.1 to 1%). The V gene is TRDV2, the J gene TRDJ2; 12 nucleotides match TRDD3. V trimming: 0 bases; J trimming: 0 bases; junction bases outside the gene matches: 7. From germline, CDR1 is GEAIGNYY and CDR2 EKD. CDR3 length: 19 amino acids. This CDR3 is CACDTVPGGYGALTAQLFF. DNA for the CDR3: TGTGCCTGTGACACCGTCCCTGGGGGATACGGCGCTTTGACAGCACAACTCTTCTTT.

About this clone: At the DNA level, this CDR3 is encoded by other sequences in the same sample as well. The V and J genes are TRDV2 and TRDJ3; 9 bases align to TRDD3. V lost 4 bases and J lost 0; bases outside the gene matches: 6. This CDR3 comprises 18 residues. CDR1 is GEAIGNYY, CDR2 EKD, per germline. The CDR3 loop is CACDYWGTSSWDTRQMFF. In DNA form, the CDR3 reads TGTGCCTGTGATTACTGGGGGACCAGCTCCTGGGACACCCGACAGATGTTTTTC.

This clone showed up just a few times. A much bigger clone sits one base away, suggesting this may be a read error. Other DNA variants within this sample encode the same CDR3. The gene calls are TRDV2 and TRDJ3; TRDD3 matches at 11 bases. This CDR3 comprises 18 residues. V dropped 2 bases and J dropped 4; count of bases not matched to a gene: 6. CDR1 and CDR2 (germline): GEAIGNYY, EKD. The CDR3 protein is CACDILGDSSWDTRQMFF. CDR3 DNA: TGTGCCTGTGACATACTGGGGGATAGCTCATGGGACACCCGACAGATGTTTTTC.

This clone was observed a few times. One base away lies a much larger clone, so this may be a sequencing read error. V is TRDV2 and J is TRDJ2; 12 positions match TRDD3. Per germline, CDR1 GEAIGNYY and CDR2 EKD. The CDR3 sequence is 19 residues long. Here the CDR3 reads CACGTVPGGYGALTAQLFF. The DNA for the CDR3 is TGTGCCTGTGGCACCGTCCCTGGGGGATACGGCGCTTTGACAGCACAACTCTTCTTT.

This clone was recorded a few times. V and J are TRDV2 and TRDJ3, with 11 positions matching TRDD3. The CDR3 is 19 amino acids. The V gene's germline CDR1 is GEAIGNYY and CDR2 EKD. The junction had 6 bases not matched to a gene; V was cut back by 2 bases and J by 1 base. The CDR3 nucleotides read TGTGCCTGTGACAAAGTACTGGGGGATATTTCCTGGGACACCCGACAGATGTTTTTC. The encoded protein is CACDKVLGDISWDTRQMFF.

Comments on this clone: Within the sample, other DNA sequences also encode this same CDR3. V gene TRDV2 combines with J gene TRDJ2; 12 positions match TRDD3. The V gene's germline CDR1 is GEAIGNYY and CDR2 EKD. CDR3 length: 17 residues. Germline trimming cut 3 bases from V and 6 bases from J; bases unmatched to any gene: 10. CDR3 nucleotides: TGTGCCTGTGACGGAGTACTGGGGGATACTGAGGCAGCACAACTCTTCTTT. Translating it yields CACDGVLGDTEAAQLFF.

To note about this clone: Other nucleotide sequences in the sample specify the same CDR3. The V and J genes are TRDV2 and TRDJ3, with 8 bases aligning to TRDD3. V gave up 0 bases and J gave up 0 bases; unmatched junction bases: 6. CDR1 is GEAIGNYY, CDR2 EKD, per germline. This CDR3 has 19 amino acids. The CDR3 loop reads CACDTVLGGSSWDTRQMFF. CDR3 nucleotides: TGTGCCTGTGACACCGTACTGGGGGGAAGCTCCTGGGACACCCGACAGATGTTTTTC.

This clone was seen more than once but under ten times. The chain uses TRDV2 and TRDJ1, with D possibly matching TRDD3 (5 bases). Germline CDR1 and CDR2: GEAIGNYY and EKD. Trimming took off 3 bases at V and 0 bases at J, with 19 bases between the two ends. The CDR3 has 17 amino acids. The DNA of the CDR3 is TGTGCCTGTGACCTCCTTACGGGGGGCCCCTACACCGATAAACTCATCTTT. Translating it yields CACDLLTGGPYTDKLIF.

Concerning this clone: This likely traces to a read error, being one base from a far larger clone. J is TRDJ2 and V is TRDV2; possibly TRDD3 for D (6 bases). The CDR3 is 18 residues long. Germline-derived CDR1 and CDR2 are GEAIGNYY and EKD. For the CDR3, the DNA is TGTGCCTGTGACACCATAAATCGGGGGACTCCTTTGACAGTACAACTCTTCTTT. Translation gives CACDTINRGTPLTVQLFF.

V usage is TRDV2 and J usage is TRDJ3; 7 bases agree with TRDD3. The CDR3 spans 20 residues. Unmatched junction bases numbered 10, after V lost 0 bases and J lost 0 bases. Germline V gene sequence: CDR1 GEAIGNYY, CDR2 EKD. CDR3 sequence (DNA): TGTGCCTGTGACACCGGAGACTGGGGACCCCCCTCCTGGGACACCCGACAGATGTTTTTC. This codes for CACDTGDWGPPSWDTRQMFF.

The CDR3 sequence: CALGTHPGVLGDTDKLIF. CDR3 sequence (DNA): TGTGCTCTTGGGACCCATCCTGGAGTACTGGGGGACACCGATAAACTCATCTTT. The V call is TRDV1, the J call TRDJ1; TRDD3 matches at 8 bases. CDR3 length: 18 residues. Germline V gene data show CDR1 as TSWWSYY and CDR2 as QGS. Germline trimming cut 5 bases from V and 0 bases from J; bases unmatched to any gene: 14.

The chain couples TRDV2 to TRDJ3; 11 bases align to TRDD3. This CDR3 spans 19 amino acids. The junction had 3 bases not matched to a gene; V was cut back by 0 bases and J by 0 bases. Germline V gene data show CDR1 as GEAIGNYY and CDR2 as EKD. In DNA, the CDR3 is TGTGCCTGTGACACCGGTACTGGGGGATACTCCTGGGACACCCGACAGATGTTTTTC. Amino acids: CACDTGTGGYSWDTRQMFF.

The V gene is TRDV2, the J gene TRDJ1, with D possibly being TRDD3 (6 bases). The V gene lost 4 bases and the J gene lost 0 bases, with 14 bases spanning the gap. The CDR3 runs 15 residues. Germline-derived CDR1 and CDR2 are GEAIGNYY and EKD. The CDR3: CACDHMGAHTDKLIF. CDR3 sequence (DNA): TGTGCCTGTGATCACATGGGGGCCCACACCGATAAACTCATCTTT.

Details on this clone: This may be a read error: a much more frequent sequence differs by one nucleotide. The chain couples TRDV2 to TRDJ3; TRDD3 matches at 9 bases. Looked up from germline, CDR1 is GEAIGNYY and CDR2 is EKD. This CDR3 is 20 amino acids long. V was clipped by 0 bases and J by 0 bases; unmatched bases: 8. CDR3 protein: CACDTVLGETSSWDTRQMFF. The CDR3, as DNA: TGTGCCTGTGACACCGTACTGGGGGAGACGAGCTCCTGGGACACCCGACAGATGTTTTTC.

The chain carries TRDV2 and TRDJ3; D remains ambiguous. This CDR3 is built from 18 residues. V was cut by 2 bases and J by 0 bases, with 13 bases left in between. Germline loops: CDR1 GEAIGNYY, CDR2 EKD. The CDR3 nucleotides are TGTGCCTGTGACAAAGTACTGAGCGCCTCCTGGGACACCCGACAGATGTTTTTC. The encoded protein is CACDKVLSASWDTRQMFF.

This clone has more than one count but fewer than ten. The chain uses TRDV1 and TRDJ1, with TRDD3 identical over 12 bases. Germline V gene sequence: CDR1 TSWWSYY, CDR2 QGS. The CDR3 has 18 amino acids. The V gene end was trimmed by 3 bases and the J gene end by 1 base; junction bases not matched to a gene: 9. Here the CDR3 DNA reads TGTGCTCTTGGGGAGGGACCTGGGGGATACGTGGGCACCGATAAACTCATCTTT. This gives the protein CALGEGPGGYVGTDKLIF.